The rows below give T cell receptor beta chains drawn from one sample of a study of shared clonotypes between healthy human individuals. The assay was immunoSEQ multiplex PCR, and TCRdb's table has in-frame clones only and misses some. The sample lists about 2.3 million clones; just under 95% were seen once. The material sequenced was naive CD4+ T cells from PBMCs. These receptor sequences come from a man aged 18 to 30 in good health. Some clones in this sample may be carry-over from other donors' samples. Each CDR3 is given with its conserved first and last residue. A D gene is named only where the DNA matches it firmly. Only part of the rows carry a size: once, few, many, or a class if the clone is expanded.

TRBV4-3	TRBJ2-7	.	.	CASSQDRRAGQYF	TGCGCCAGCAGCCAAGATCGCAGAGCGGGGCAGTACTTC
TRBV5-4	TRBJ1-1	.	.	CASSTQRLMNTEAFF	TGTGCCAGCAGCACCCAAAGACTAATGAACACTGAAGCTTTCTTT
TRBV18	TRBJ2-1	TRBD2	.	CASSPPGLAGVNEQFF	TGTGCCAGCTCACCGCCCGGTCTAGCGGGAGTCAATGAGCAGTTCTTC
TRBV4-2	TRBJ2-1	.	.	CASSQEWRAASYNEQFF	TGTGCCAGCAGCCAAGAGTGGCGAGCGGCCTCCTACAATGAGCAGTTCTTC
TRBV2	TRBJ2-7	TRBD2	.	CASSEPLGGTGTSGTQGSYEQYF	TGTGCCAGCAGTGAACCCCTGGGAGGGACCGGGACTAGCGGGACGCAAGGATCCTACGAGCAGTACTTC
TRBV4-1	TRBJ2-6	TRBD1	.	CASSQVRQGAAPGANVLTF	TGCGCCAGCAGCCAAGTCCGGCAGGGGGCGGCCCCTGGGGCCAACGTCCTGACTTTC
TRBV29-1	TRBJ1-1	.	.	CSVEDNGDEAFF	TGCAGCGTTGAAGATAATGGGGACGAAGCTTTCTTT
TRBV7-8	TRBJ1-2	TRBD1	.	CASSWDRSNYGYTF	TGTGCCAGCAGCTGGGACAGGAGTAACTATGGCTACACCTTC
TRBV9	TRBJ1-4	.	.	CASRRGDNEKLFF	TGTGCCAGCAGGAGGGGTGATAATGAAAAACTGTTTTTT
TRBV9	TRBJ2-1	TRBD2	.	CASSVVSGRPSYNEQFF	TGTGCCAGCAGCGTAGTTAGCGGGAGACCTTCCTACAATGAGCAGTTCTTC
TRBV2	TRBJ2-7	TRBD2	once	CASMQREFYEQYF	TGTGCCAGCATGCAGCGGGAGTTCTACGAGCAGTACTTC